This T cell receptor beta chain was observed in a study of T cell responses to AZD1222 COVID-19 vaccine (dated by TCRdb to the early 2020s). Describing the broader study: TCR sequencing was performed for about 240 trial participants, of whom around 200 were given two doses of AZD1222 and around 25 were given two doses of MenACWY control vaccine. Trial participants were enrolled by age into 18-55, 56-69 and 70-plus year subgroups, with approximately 160, 26 and 62 TCR-sequenced participants respectively.

In the case of this clone: The antigen it binds to is not known. No base-level quality is on record; no much larger clone is a single base apart.

What the research found in general, with its limitations: Vaccine-associated CD4 TCRs spanned the whole spike protein, with dominant responses in regions 160-218 and 743-854. After two AZD1222 doses, spike-specific TCR breadth and depth were significantly higher than at day 0 and than in MenACWY recipients. Only five or six AZD1222 recipients were SARS-CoV-2 seropositive at baseline, limiting conclusions about previously exposed vaccinees. Epitopes outside the regions mutated in the B.1.351 and B.1.1.7 variants were reportedly recognized by nearly half of the unique spike-specific TCRs. In the small 56-69-year group, the increase in depth fell short of significance, most likely because of low power. Because no day 14 peak-response samples were available, repertoires were characterized only after the peak T cell response. Participants were mostly white British and included more females than males, and it was suggested by the authors that clonal diversity may have been underestimated.

The CDR3 regions of human TCRbeta chains were analyzed by immunosequencing. The authors processed their data as follows. TCRs in the repertoires were matched against a reference library of SARS-CoV-2-specific TCRs that had been generated with the MIRA antigen-specificity platform. Breadth was defined as the fraction of unique TCRs that were SARS-CoV-2-associated, and depth was defined as the fraction of total T cells that were SARS-CoV-2-associated. Using the MIRA data, each spike-specific TCR was mapped to the spike region that the TCR reacts to and placed in a CD4 or CD8 class. Log10-transformed breadth and depth values were compared by one-way ANOVA with Sidak's multiple comparisons tests. TCRdb mirrors the immuneACCESS table, restricted to in-frame sequences. Some clones are absent from its copies; in checked studies, under half trace to an unresolved V gene, and the reason for the others is unknown. V and J calls and clone size are copied from that table; D and trimming were computed from the DNA. The sample contains more than 85,000 clones, 94% of them found a single time. 2.9% of the sample is held by the ten biggest clonotypes.

The CDR3, from cysteine to phenylalanine, totals 14 residues. CDR3 DNA is the only sequence kept; it has 42 bases, read in frame from the first base. Via the germline V gene (reference sequence), CDR1 is MNHEY and CDR2 SMNVEV. V ends up 5 bases short and J 3 bases short, with an unmatched junction base count of 1. What the time point label conveys for this sample: about 28 days (+/-7) after the second vaccine dose. Because spike-specific TCR depth and breadth did not differ between the two schedules, AZD1222 recipients who got a second dose at roughly 4 weeks were pooled with those who got a second dose at roughly 12 weeks. The vaccinee samples were drawn from two UK trials, COV001 and COV002, one of which was a single-blind randomized controlled phase 2/3 trial testing AZD1222 (ChAdOx1 nCoV-19) in healthy adults. Trial participant PBMC samples were collected at day 0 and day 28 after the second dose for TCRbeta chain sequencing.

This receptor was taken from an adult who received the AZD1222 COVID-19 vaccine. Material: peripheral blood, obtained 28 days after the second AZD1222 dose. The rearranged segments are TRBV27 and TRBJ2-7, with 13 bases in between that match TRBD2. The CDR3 reads as follows: CASSRTSGSYEQYF. Here is the DNA: TGTGCCAGCAGTCGGACTAGCGGGAGCTACGAGCAGTACTTC.